This TCR beta chain originates from a study of blood T cell repertoires in COVID-19. In the study overall: The United States, Italy and Spain provided the acute and convalescent COVID-19 samples. T cells, B-cell-depleted T cells, or PBMCs supplied cDNA or gDNA.

Original methodology: Researchers report that nucleated cell counts were estimated from reference gene primer amplification. Clones were read by immunoSEQ multiplex PCR, and TCRdb kept only the in-frame ones, dropping some. The DNA was the basis for D and trimming; V, J and clone size are from that table. The sample yields 90,000 to 120,000 clones, about 93% seen once. The sequence was collected from a woman in her twenties or thirties with acute or convalescent COVID-19. Material: peripheral blood.

CDR3 loop: CASSRTISYEQYF. The CDR3 bases are TGTGCCAGCAGCCGAACTATATCCTACGAGCAGTACTTC. V gene TRBV6-6 combines with J gene TRBJ2-7; D is unresolved. This CDR3 spans 13 amino acids. Germline lookup yields CDR1 MNHNY and CDR2 SVGAGI (reference sequence). V lost 6 bases and J 1 base, leaving 10 bases between the germline ends.